The 14 T cell receptor beta chains in this list originate from one sample, sequenced in a study of T cell changes during pregnancy in multiple sclerosis. Clones were sequenced by immunoSEQ multiplex PCR, and TCRdb holds only the in-frame ones, with some missing. The table lists about 83,000 clones, roughly nine tenths of them singletons. The sequencing used PBMCs, collected in the first trimester of pregnancy. The receptors here all came from a female donor in good health, serving as a control in a pregnancy study. Some clones in this sample may be carry-over from other donors' samples.

The chain links TRBV4-1 to TRBJ1-1; perhaps TRBD1 as D (5 bases). CDR3 length equals 15 residues. V was clipped by 1 base and J by 3 bases, with 12 bases between them. Per germline, CDR1 MGHRA and CDR2 YSYEKL. CDR3 coding DNA: TGCGCCAGCAGCCAAGGTCGGGGGACCCACACTGAAGCTTTCTTT. Its translation is CASSQGRGTHTEAFF.

The chain uses TRBV20-1 and TRBJ1-1; TRBD1 agrees at 10 bases. The V and J ends lost 1 base and 11 bases, in that order; junction bases with no gene match: 1. CDR1 and CDR2 from the germline V gene are DFQATT and SNEGSKA (reference sequence). This CDR3 contains 11 residues. CDR3 in amino acids: CSARGGQGAFF. In DNA form, the CDR3 reads TGCAGTGCTAGAGGGGGACAGGGGGCTTTCTTT.

The chain links TRBV27 to TRBJ1-1; 9 nucleotides agree with TRBD1. V dropped 5 bases and J dropped 5; count of bases not matched to a gene: 9. The CDR3 is 15 amino acids. Germline V gene data show CDR1 as MNHEY and CDR2 as SMNVEV (reference sequence). The CDR3 spells CASSPLDRGGTEAFF. The CDR3 DNA reads as TGTGCCAGCAGTCCTCTGGACAGGGGAGGAACTGAAGCTTTCTTT.

This clone was picked up one time. The chain links TRBV7-8 to TRBJ1-1; 8 nucleotides align to TRBD1. Germline V gene sequence: CDR1 SGHVS, CDR2 FQNEAQ. The V and J ends lost 5 bases and 5 bases, in that order; junction bases with no gene match: 10. The CDR3 loop spans 15 amino acids. The CDR3 nucleotides read TGTGCCAGCAGCGCCGGACAGGGATCGGGAACTGAAGCTTTCTTT. As protein: CASSAGQGSGTEAFF.

This chain joins TRBV6-4 and TRBJ2-2; D is unresolved. The V gene lost 10 bases and the J gene lost 6 bases, with 24 bases spanning the gap. Germline V CDR1 and CDR2: MRHNA, SNTAGT. This CDR3 has 16 amino acids. CDR3 in amino acids: CATPPRALYSAGELFF. As DNA, the CDR3 is TGTGCCACCCCCCCACGAGCCCTATATTCGGCCGGGGAGCTGTTTTTT.

This chain connects TRBV14 to TRBJ2-1; tentatively, D is TRBD2 (7 bases). Looked up from germline, CDR1 is SGHDN and CDR2 is FVKESK. CDR3 size: 16 residues. V gave up 5 bases and J gave up 1 base, with 15 bases separating them. Here the CDR3 DNA reads TGTGCCAGCAGCGAGGGGGGGGGCCTATCCTACAATGAGCAGTTCTTC. It encodes CASSEGGGLSYNEQFF.

This chain connects TRBV29-1 to TRBJ2-1; the D gene could be TRBD1 or TRBD2 (9 bases each). The CDR3 loop spans 17 amino acids. Trimming removed 7 bases from V and 8 bases from J, with 30 bases in between. From germline, CDR1 is SQVTM and CDR2 ANQGSEA. CDR3: CSARGQGILAGRDEQFF. The DNA for the CDR3 is TGCAGCGCCAGGGGACAGGGCATCCTAGCGGGGAGGGATGAGCAGTTCTTC.

The J gene is TRBJ2-1, the V gene TRBV10-3, with TRBD2 identical over 13 bases. The ends lost 6 bases at V and 10 bases at J; junction bases unmatched: 6. This CDR3 comprises 14 residues. Per germline, CDR1 ENHRY and CDR2 SYGVKD. The CDR3 sequence is CAIRTSGGPNEQFF. The DNA of the CDR3 is TGTGCCATCAGGACTAGCGGGGGGCCTAACGAGCAGTTCTTC.

There are a few counts of this clone. The chain uses TRBV15 and TRBJ1-5; D ambiguous. Germline CDR1 LNHNV, CDR2 YYDKDF (reference sequence). The CDR3 is 12 amino acids. Trimming left V 8 bases short and J 7 bases short, with 12 bases between. The CDR3 region has the DNA TGTGCCACCGGAGAGGCGGGCCAGCCCCAGCATTTT. It is translated as CATGEAGQPQHF. The full variable domain, in which reference TRBV15 and TRBJ1-5 provide the parts outside the CDR3, is DAMVIQNPRYQVTQFGKPVTLSCSQTLNHNVMYWYQQKSSQAPKLLFHYYDKDFNNEADTPDNFQSRRPNTSFCFLDIRSPGLGDTAMYLCATGEAGQPQHFGDGTRLSIL.

The chain has TRBV18 and TRBJ2-3; D unresolved. This CDR3 is 13 amino acids long. Trimming took off 3 bases at V and 1 base at J, with 5 bases between the two ends. The germline V gene encodes CDR1 KGHSH and CDR2 LQKENI. CDR3 sequence: CASSPAGTDTQYF. CDR3 DNA sequence: TGTGCCAGCTCACCGGCCGGCACAGATACGCAGTATTTT.

The rearrangement links TRBV4-1 to TRBJ2-4; TRBD2 is a possible D gene (6 bases). The CDR3 runs 15 residues. Germline CDR1 is MGHRA and CDR2 is YSYEKL. With 2 bases removed from V and 0 bases from J, the gap between germline ends came to 8 bases. The CDR3 region has the DNA TGCGCCAGCAGCCAACTGGGGGGAGCCAAAAACATTCAGTACTTC. Amino acid sequence: CASSQLGGAKNIQYF.

The chain combines TRBV10-3 with TRBJ1-1; 10 nucleotides align to TRBD1. The CDR3 covers 16 residues. The V segment lost 8 bases and the J segment 5 bases; nucleotides outside the gene matches: 14. In germline, CDR1 is ENHRY, CDR2 SYGVKD. The CDR3 sequence: CAISNTVGQGRTEAFF. The CDR3 DNA follows: TGTGCCATCTCGAATACGGTGGGACAGGGGAGGACTGAAGCTTTCTTT.

The J gene is TRBJ2-2, the V gene TRBV7-9; 14 bases align to TRBD2. The germline gives CDR1 SEHNR, CDR2 FQNEAQ (reference sequence). V lost 5 bases, J lost 4 bases, and 3 bases stayed unmatched. The CDR3 is 16 amino acids. The CDR3 protein is CASSPGTSGSTGELFF. CDR3 sequence (DNA): TGTGCCAGCAGCCCAGGGACTAGCGGGAGCACCGGGGAGCTGTTTTTT.

V gene TRBV7-9 combines with J gene TRBJ2-5; 7 bases fit TRBD1. Per the germline V gene, CDR1 is SEHNR and CDR2 is FQNEAQ (reference sequence). Germline trimming cut 2 bases from V and 8 bases from J; bases unmatched to any gene: 8. The CDR3 covers 14 residues. CDR3 coding DNA: TGTGCCAGCAGCTTAATGGCGCCAGGGGGAACCCAGTACTTC. It translates to CASSLMAPGGTQYF.